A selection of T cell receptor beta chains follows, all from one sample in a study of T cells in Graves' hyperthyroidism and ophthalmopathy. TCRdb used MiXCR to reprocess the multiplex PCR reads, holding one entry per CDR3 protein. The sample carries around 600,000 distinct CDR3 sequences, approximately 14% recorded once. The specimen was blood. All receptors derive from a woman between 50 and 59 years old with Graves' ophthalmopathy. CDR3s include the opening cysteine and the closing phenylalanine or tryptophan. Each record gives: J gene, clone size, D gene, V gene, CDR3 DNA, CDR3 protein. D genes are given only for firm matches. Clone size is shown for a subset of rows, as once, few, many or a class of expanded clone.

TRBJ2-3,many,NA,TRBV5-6,TGTGCCAGCAGCTTGGGGCTAGGGAGAGATACGCAGTATTTT,CASSLGLGRDTQYF
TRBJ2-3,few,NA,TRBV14,TGTGCCAGCAGCCGTATTTGGGGGAGCAACACAGATACGCAGTATTTT,CASSRIWGSNTDTQYF
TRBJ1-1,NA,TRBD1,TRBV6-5,TGTGCCAGCAGTTACGACAGGGTAACTTTCTTT,CASSYDRVTFF
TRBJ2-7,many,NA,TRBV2,TGTGCCAGCAGTGAGGGGTCGGAATACGAGCAGTACTTC,CASSEGSEYEQYF
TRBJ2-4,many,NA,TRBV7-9,TGTGCCAGCAGCTTACTTGGCAGTAGAGCCAAAAACATTCAGTACTTC,CASSLLGSRAKNIQYF
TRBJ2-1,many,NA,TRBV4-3,TGCGCCAGCAGCCAAGCCAGGGGACGCTACAATGAGCAGTTCTTC,CASSQARGRYNEQFF
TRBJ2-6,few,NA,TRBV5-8,TGTGCCAGCAGCTCCGGGCTCCCCGGCTCTGGGGCCAACGTCCTGACTTTC,CASSSGLPGSGANVLTF
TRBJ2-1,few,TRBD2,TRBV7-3,TGTGCCAGCAGCTTAATTTCGGGGACTAGCGGGTACAATGAGCAGTTCTTC,CASSLISGTSGYNEQFF
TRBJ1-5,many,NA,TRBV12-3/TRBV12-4,TGTGCCAGCAGACTAGGGGGGGATCAGCCCCAGCATTTT,CASRLGGDQPQHF
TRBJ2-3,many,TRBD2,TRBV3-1,TGTGCCAGCAGCAAACGGACTAGCGGGAGTGCAGATACGCAGTATTTT,CASSKRTSGSADTQYF
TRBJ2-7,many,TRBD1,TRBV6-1,TGTGCCAGCAGCATCGACAGGGGCTACGAGCAGTACTTC,CASSIDRGYEQYF
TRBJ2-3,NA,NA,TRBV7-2,TGTGCCAGCAGCCGGAGGGGGCAGTATTTT,CASSRRGQYF
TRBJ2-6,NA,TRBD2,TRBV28,TGTGCCAGCAGTTTTGGGGGGGTGGGGGCCAACGTCCTGACTTTC,CASSFGGVGANVLTF
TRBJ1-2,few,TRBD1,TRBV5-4,TGTGCCAGCAGCTTGACAGGGGGGGTTTATGGCTACACCTTC,CASSLTGGVYGYTF
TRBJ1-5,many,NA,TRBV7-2,TGTGCCAGCAGCTTGGCTAATCAGCCCCAGCATTTT,CASSLANQPQHF
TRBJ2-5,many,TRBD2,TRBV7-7,TGTGCTAGCAGCAATGTAGCGGGTAAAGAGACCCAGTACTTC,CASSNVAGKETQYF
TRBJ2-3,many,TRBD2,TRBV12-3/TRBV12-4,TGTGCCAGCAGCAATGGACTAGCCATCACAGATACGCAGTATTTT,CASSNGLAITDTQYF
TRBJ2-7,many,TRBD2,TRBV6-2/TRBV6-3,TGTGCCAGCAATCAACTAGCGGGAGATAACGAGCAGTACTTC,CASNQLAGDNEQYF
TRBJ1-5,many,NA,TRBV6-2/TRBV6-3,TGTGCCAGCAGTCCTTTGACAGCTTATCAGCCCCAGCATTTT,CASSPLTAYQPQHF
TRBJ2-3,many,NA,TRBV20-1,TGCAGTGCTAGGGGGAATACAGATACGCAGTATTTT,CSARGNTDTQYF
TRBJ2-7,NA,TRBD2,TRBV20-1,TGCAGTGCTAGGACCTGGGACTACATCTACGAGCAGTACTTC,CSARTWDYIYEQYF
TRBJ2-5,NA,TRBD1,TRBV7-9,TGTGCCAGCAGCTTAGGGGACAGGGGACTTCAAGAGACCCAGTACTTC,CASSLGDRGLQETQYF
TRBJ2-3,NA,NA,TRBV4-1,TGCGCCAGCAGCCGCGACTTCCGGGGCTCGACCTTCAGCACAGATACGCAGTATTTT,CASSRDFRGSTFSTDTQYF
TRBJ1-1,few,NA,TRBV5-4,TGTGCCAGCAGCTTGCACAGGGCCGGGGACACTGAAGCTTTCTTT,CASSLHRAGDTEAFF
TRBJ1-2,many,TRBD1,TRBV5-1,TGCGCCAGCAGTTCGCGGACAGGGGATTTTGGCTACACCTTC,CASSSRTGDFGYTF
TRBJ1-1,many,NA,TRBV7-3,TGTGCCAGCAGCCAACACAGCCCGAGAGCAGAAGCTTTCTTT,CASSQHSPRAEAFF
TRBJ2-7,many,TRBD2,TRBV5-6,TGTGCCAGCAGCCGGCGGGTAGCGGGAGTTGGCTACGAGCAGTACTTC,CASSRRVAGVGYEQYF
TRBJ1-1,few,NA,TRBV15,TGTGCCACGGCCGAGAGTTTGAAGGGGTGGACTGAAGCTTTCTTT,CATAESLKGWTEAFF
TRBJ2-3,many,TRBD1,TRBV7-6,TGTGCCAGCAGCCGGACAGGGGTCACAAGCACAGATACGCAGTATTTT,CASSRTGVTSTDTQYF